This T cell receptor (beta chain) comes out of a study of blood T cell repertoires in COVID-19. Study as a whole: Acute and convalescent COVID-19 samples came from the United States, Italy and Spain. Sources were T cells, B-cell-depleted T cells, or PBMCs; the material itself was cDNA or gDNA.

The CDR3 has 18 amino acids. V was clipped by 4 bases and J by 4 bases, with 22 bases between them. Germline CDR1 is SGHAT and CDR2 is FQNNGV. How the authors handled the data: Cell counts per sample came from amplifying reference gene primers. Only in-frame clones appear in the TCRdb table, and some are missing; sequencing was by immunoSEQ multiplex PCR. D and trimming come from the DNA, and the V and J calls and clone size come from that table. The sample contains approximately 66,000 clones, more than 70% of which appear only once. The sequenced sample consisted of peripheral blood. The receptor's source is a man in his sixties with acute or convalescent COVID-19. The rearrangement uses TRBV11-2 and TRBJ1-4, with unresolved D. The CDR3 sequence: CASSSPYRVTEINEKLFF. The CDR3 DNA reads as TGTGCCAGCAGCTCCCCGTACCGGGTGACCGAAATTAATGAAAAACTGTTTTTT.